This T cell receptor beta chain originates from a study of shared clonotypes between healthy human individuals. The assay was run at deep level. Clones were sequenced by immunoSEQ multiplex PCR, and TCRdb holds only the in-frame ones, with some missing. The sample lists millions of clones; approximately 95% were seen once. Turning to this clone: The same CDR3 is also encoded by other DNA sequences in this sample.

CDR3 length equals 15 residues. CDR1 is MGHRA and CDR2 is YSYEKL in the germline V gene. The trim removed 2 bases at V and 3 bases at J, leaving 1 base unmatched. The chain links TRBV4-1 to TRBJ2-3; 11 bases map to TRBD2. Sequencing was performed on naive CD4+ T cells from PBMCs. Subset denoted: CD45RA+ positively selected. This clonotype was obtained from a man aged 18-30 years in good health. Some clones in this sample may be carry-over from other donors' samples. DNA of the CDR3: TGCGCCAGCAGCCAACTAGCGGGAGGAACAGATACGCAGTATTTT. It codes for CASSQLAGGTDTQYF.